Presented here are 14 T cell receptor beta chains from one specimen sequenced in a study of blood T cells in healthy people across ages. For the second PCR, which ran for about 7 to 12 cycles, a sample-barcoded 5' primer and a J-beta primer mix were used. TCRdb re-called the 5' RACE reads with MiXCR, one entry per CDR3 protein. The sample lists about 2 million distinct CDR3 sequences, roughly 49% occurring once. The sequencing sample was made of blood. These receptors came from a woman in her 40s in good health.

The sample holds a few counts of this clonotype. The CDR3 DNA reads TGTGCCAGCAGCCAAGTTCTCCCTTCACCCCTCCACTTT. Encoded protein: CASSQVLPSPLHF. The chain uses TRBV4-2 and TRBJ1-6; D gene ambiguous. CDR3 size: 13 residues. Germline V lookup: CDR1 LGHNA, CDR2 YNFKEQ. Trimming shortened V by 1 base and J by 9 bases, and 7 bases separated the two germline ends.

The genes are TRBV28 and TRBJ2-7; the D gene is possibly TRBD1 (7 bases). There are 14 residues in the CDR3. V gave up 5 bases and J gave up 5 bases, with 16 bases separating them. Germline values: CDR1 MDHEN, CDR2 SYDVKM. The CDR3 loop is CASSAYRGGNEQYF. As DNA, the CDR3 is TGTGCCAGCAGTGCATACAGGGGAGGAAACGAGCAGTACTTC.

This clonotype was observed once. In DNA form, the CDR3 reads TGCGCCAGCAGCCAAGCGGGACAGGGGGCTGGGGGGCGCAATGAGCAGTTCTTC. This gives the protein CASSQAGQGAGGRNEQFF. V gene TRBV4-3 combines with J gene TRBJ2-1; 12 bases map to TRBD1. This CDR3 has 18 residues. Trimming at V came to 1 base and at J to 6 bases, leaving 10 bases not matched to a gene. Germline CDR1 reads LGHNA; CDR2 reads YSLEER.

This clonotype was observed at least ten times. The CDR3 reads CSVAGGSTDTQYF. The CDR3 DNA follows: TGCAGCGTTGCGGGGGGCTCCACAGATACGCAGTATTTT. The V gene is TRBV29-1, the J gene TRBJ2-3, with D tentatively TRBD2 (7 bases). The V end lost 4 bases, the J end lost 2 bases, and 10 bases lay between the germline ends. CDR1 SQVTM and CDR2 ANQGSEA come from the germline V gene. This CDR3 contains 13 residues.

As to this clonotype: This sequence may be a read error, since a much larger clone differs from it by one base. V usage is TRBV29-1 and J usage is TRBJ1-2; D is uncertain. The CDR3 consists of 9 residues. Between the trimmed V and J ends, which lost 3 bases and 6 bases, there was a span of 2 bases. CDR1 SQVTM and CDR2 ANQGSEA come from the germline V gene. This CDR3 reads CSVDDGYTF. The CDR3 coding sequence is TGCAGCGTTGATGATGGCTACACCTTC.

In nucleotides, the CDR3 is TGTGCCAGCAACCCTGGGGACGCCAGGGGTTATGAGCAGTTCTTC. Protein: CASNPGDARGYEQFF. The V gene is TRBV2, the J gene TRBJ2-1; D is perhaps TRBD1 (6 bases). Germline CDR1 reads SNHLY; CDR2 reads FYNNEI. Between the trimmed V and J ends, which lost 7 bases and 8 bases, there was a span of 21 bases. The CDR3 spans 15 residues.

This clonotype was seen a few times. The chain has TRBV5-1 and TRBJ2-5; D gene uncertain. The CDR3 runs to 12 residues. V was trimmed by 1 base and J by 5 bases, leaving 6 bases between them. CDR1 SGHRS and CDR2 YFSETQ come from the germline V gene. CDR3 residues: CASSLKSETQYF. The DNA for the CDR3 is TGCGCCAGCAGCTTGAAGAGTGAGACCCAGTACTTC.

This clonotype was seen only a few times. The V gene is TRBV28, the J gene TRBJ2-5; no reliable D call. There are 11 residues in the CDR3. The V end lost 4 bases, the J end lost 6 bases, and 6 bases lay between the germline ends. Germline CDR1 is MDHEN and CDR2 is SYDVKM. CDR3 bases: TGTGCCAGCAGTTCTTACAAGACCCAGTACTTC. Protein product: CASSSYKTQYF.

V usage is TRBV7-2 and J usage is TRBJ2-5; D is unclear. Per germline, CDR1 SGHTA and CDR2 FQGNSA. Deletions cut 2 bases from V and 5 bases from J, with 9 bases between. The CDR3 spans 13 residues. CDR3 in DNA: TGTGCCAGCAGCTTAAGCGCCTCGGAGACCCAGTACTTC. Its translation is CASSLSASETQYF.

This clonotype showed up just a few times. CDR3 sequence (DNA): TGCAGCGTTGAAGTCGGTGTCTACGAGCAGTACTTC. Protein: CSVEVGVYEQYF. V usage is TRBV29-1 and J usage is TRBJ2-7; no firm D call. The germline gives CDR1 SQVTM, CDR2 ANQGSEA. The V end lost 1 base, the J end lost 3 bases, and 7 bases lay between the germline ends. The CDR3 is made up of 12 amino acids.

This chain joins TRBV28 and TRBJ2-3; 8 bases map to TRBD1. CDR3 length equals 17 residues. Germline CDR1 MDHEN, CDR2 SYDVKM. J gave up 2 bases and V 3 bases, and 10 bases lay outside the gene matches. Here the CDR3 reads CASSFWGQVETTDTQYF. The CDR3 DNA is TGTGCCAGCAGTTTTTGGGGACAGGTGGAAACCACAGATACGCAGTATTTT.

The chain is built from TRBV27 and TRBJ2-4; D uncertain. Looked up from germline, CDR1 is MNHEY and CDR2 is SMNVEV (reference sequence). The CDR3 covers 13 residues. Trimming took 7 bases from V and 13 from J, leaving 20 bases between them. As DNA, the CDR3 is TGTGCCAGCACCCGACCAGGTGGGAATGAGCAGTACTTC. Its protein is CASTRPGGNEQYF.

The V call is TRBV10-3, the J call TRBJ1-2; TRBD1 matches 10 bases. V lost 0 bases and J lost 7; bases outside the gene matches: 2. The CDR3 runs to 14 residues. CDR1 ENHRY and CDR2 SYGVKD come from the germline V gene. The DNA for the CDR3 is TGTGCCATCAGTGAGTCGACAGGGGGCGGTGGCTACACCTTC. It encodes CAISESTGGGGYTF.

This rearrangement joins TRBV3-1 to TRBJ2-4, with D unclear. The J call is doubtful: the DNA matches TRBJ2-5 better. The CDR3 runs to 16 residues. The germline gives CDR1 LGHDT, CDR2 YNNKEL (reference sequence). The DNA of the CDR3 is TGTGCCAGCAGCCACGGGCTCCCACTCCTAGGGGAGACCCAGTACTTC. Its translation: CASSHGLPLLGETQYF.